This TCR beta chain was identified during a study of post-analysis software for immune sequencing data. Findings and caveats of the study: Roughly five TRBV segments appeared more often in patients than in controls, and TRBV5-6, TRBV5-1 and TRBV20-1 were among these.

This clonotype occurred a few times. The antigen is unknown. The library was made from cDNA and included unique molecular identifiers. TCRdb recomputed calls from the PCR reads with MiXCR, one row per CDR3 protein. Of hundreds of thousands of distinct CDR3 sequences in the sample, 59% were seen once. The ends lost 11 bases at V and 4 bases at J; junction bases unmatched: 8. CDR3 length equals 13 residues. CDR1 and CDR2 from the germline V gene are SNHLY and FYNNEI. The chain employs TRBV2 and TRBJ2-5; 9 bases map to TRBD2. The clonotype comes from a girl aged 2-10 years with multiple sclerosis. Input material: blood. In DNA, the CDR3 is TGTGCCGGTCAGCGGGAGGCACGAGAGACCCAGTACTTC. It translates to CAGQREARETQYF.